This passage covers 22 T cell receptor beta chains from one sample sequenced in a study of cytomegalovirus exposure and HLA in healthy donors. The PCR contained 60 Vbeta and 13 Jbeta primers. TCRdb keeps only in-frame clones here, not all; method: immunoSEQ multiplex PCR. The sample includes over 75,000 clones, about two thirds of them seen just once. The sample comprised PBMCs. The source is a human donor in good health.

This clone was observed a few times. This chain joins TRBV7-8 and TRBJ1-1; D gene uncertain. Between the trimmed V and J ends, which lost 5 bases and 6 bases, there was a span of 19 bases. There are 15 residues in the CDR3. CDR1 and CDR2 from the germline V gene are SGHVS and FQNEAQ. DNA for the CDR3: TGTGCCAGCAGCCAAGCGGCCACTCAGGTCCCTGAAGCTTTCTTT. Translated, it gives CASSQAATQVPEAFF.

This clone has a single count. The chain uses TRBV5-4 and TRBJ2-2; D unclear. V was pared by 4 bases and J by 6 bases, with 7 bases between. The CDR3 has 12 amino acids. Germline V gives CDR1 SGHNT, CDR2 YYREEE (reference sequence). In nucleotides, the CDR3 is TGTGCCAGCAGCAATTGGCCCGGGGAGCTGTTTTTT. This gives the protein CASSNWPGELFF.

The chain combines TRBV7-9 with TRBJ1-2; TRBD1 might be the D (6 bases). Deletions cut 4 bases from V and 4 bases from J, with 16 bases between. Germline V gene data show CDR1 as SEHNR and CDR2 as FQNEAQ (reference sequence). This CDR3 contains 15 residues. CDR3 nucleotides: TGTGCCAGCAGCTCGTCAGGGGATCAGGTCTATGGCTACACCTTC. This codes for CASSSSGDQVYGYTF. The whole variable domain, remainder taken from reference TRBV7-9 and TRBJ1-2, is DTGVSQNPRHKITKRGQNVTFRCDPISEHNRLYWYRQTLGQGPEFLTYFQNEAQLEKSRLLSDRFSAERPKGSFSTLEIQRTEQGDSAMYLCASSSSGDQVYGYTFGSGTRLTVV.

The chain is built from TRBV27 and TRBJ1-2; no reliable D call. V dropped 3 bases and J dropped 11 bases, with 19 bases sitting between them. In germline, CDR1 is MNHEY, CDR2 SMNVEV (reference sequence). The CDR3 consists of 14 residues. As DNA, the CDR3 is TGTGCCAGCAGTTTCAACCCCGGGGTTCTAGGATACACCTTC. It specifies CASSFNPGVLGYTF.

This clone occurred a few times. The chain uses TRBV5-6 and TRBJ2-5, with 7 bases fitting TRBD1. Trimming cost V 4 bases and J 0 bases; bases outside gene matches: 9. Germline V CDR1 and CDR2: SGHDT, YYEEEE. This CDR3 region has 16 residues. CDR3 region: CASSLSGTEYQETQYF. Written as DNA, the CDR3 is TGTGCCAGCAGCCTCTCCGGGACAGAGTACCAAGAGACCCAGTACTTC.

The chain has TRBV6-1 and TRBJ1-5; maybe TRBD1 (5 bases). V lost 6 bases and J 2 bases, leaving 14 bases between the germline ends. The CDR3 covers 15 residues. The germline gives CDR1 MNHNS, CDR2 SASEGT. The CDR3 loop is CASRHQGQGNQPQHF. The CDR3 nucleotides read TGTGCCAGCAGGCACCAGGGTCAAGGCAATCAGCCCCAGCATTTT.

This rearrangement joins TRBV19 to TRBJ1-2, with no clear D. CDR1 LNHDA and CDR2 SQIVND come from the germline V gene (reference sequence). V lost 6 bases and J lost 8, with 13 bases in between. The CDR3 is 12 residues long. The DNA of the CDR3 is TGTGCCAGTAGCGAAGTCGGAGGAGGCTACACCTTC. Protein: CASSEVGGGYTF. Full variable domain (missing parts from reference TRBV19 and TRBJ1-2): DGGITQSPKYLFRKEGQNVTLSCEQNLNHDAMYWYRQDPGQGLRLIYYSQIVNDFQKGDIAEGYSVSREKKESFPLTVTSAQKNPTAFYLCASSEVGGGYTFGSGTRLTVV.

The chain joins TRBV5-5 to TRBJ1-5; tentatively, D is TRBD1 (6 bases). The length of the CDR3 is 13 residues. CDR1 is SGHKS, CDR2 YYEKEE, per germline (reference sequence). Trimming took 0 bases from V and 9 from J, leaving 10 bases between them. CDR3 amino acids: CASSLDRGWPQHF. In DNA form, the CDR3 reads TGTGCCAGCAGCTTGGATAGGGGGTGGCCCCAGCATTTT.

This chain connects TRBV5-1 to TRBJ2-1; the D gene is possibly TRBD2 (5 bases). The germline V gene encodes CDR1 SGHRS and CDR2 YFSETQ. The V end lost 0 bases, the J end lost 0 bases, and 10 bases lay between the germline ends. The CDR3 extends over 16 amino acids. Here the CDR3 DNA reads TGCGCCAGCAGCTTGGCCCCCGGGAACTCCTACAATGAGCAGTTCTTC. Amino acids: CASSLAPGNSYNEQFF.

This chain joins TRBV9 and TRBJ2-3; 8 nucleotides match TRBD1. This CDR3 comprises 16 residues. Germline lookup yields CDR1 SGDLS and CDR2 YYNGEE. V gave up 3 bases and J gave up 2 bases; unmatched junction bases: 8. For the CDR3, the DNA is TGTGCCAGCAGCGCCCGGGACAGGCGCTACACAGATACGCAGTATTTT. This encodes CASSARDRRYTDTQYF.

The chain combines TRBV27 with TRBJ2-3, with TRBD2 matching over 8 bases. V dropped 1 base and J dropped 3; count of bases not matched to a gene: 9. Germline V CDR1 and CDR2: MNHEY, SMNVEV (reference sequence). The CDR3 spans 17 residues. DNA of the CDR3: TGTGCCAGCAGTTTATTCCCCCGACTAGCGAGGACAGATACGCAGTATTTT. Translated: CASSLFPRLARTDTQYF.

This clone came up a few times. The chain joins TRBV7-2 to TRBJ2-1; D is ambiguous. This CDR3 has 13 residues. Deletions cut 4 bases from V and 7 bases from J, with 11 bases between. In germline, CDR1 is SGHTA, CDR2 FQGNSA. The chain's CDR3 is CASSSNRLNEQFF. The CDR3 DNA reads TGTGCCAGCAGCTCCAATAGACTGAATGAGCAGTTCTTC.

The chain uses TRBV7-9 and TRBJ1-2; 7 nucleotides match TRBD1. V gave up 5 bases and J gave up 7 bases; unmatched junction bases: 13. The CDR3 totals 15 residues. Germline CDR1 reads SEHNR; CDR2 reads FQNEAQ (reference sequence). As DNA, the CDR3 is TGTGCCAGCAGCCCGCCGGGACAGAGTCGCCTTGGCTACACCTTC. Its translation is CASSPPGQSRLGYTF.

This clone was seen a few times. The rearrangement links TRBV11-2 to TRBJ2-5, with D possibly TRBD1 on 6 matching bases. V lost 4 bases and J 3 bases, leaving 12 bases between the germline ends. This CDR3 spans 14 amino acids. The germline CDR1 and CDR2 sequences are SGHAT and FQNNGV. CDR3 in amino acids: CASSSGYREETQYF. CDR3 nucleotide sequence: TGTGCCAGCAGCTCAGGGTACAGGGAAGAGACCCAGTACTTC.

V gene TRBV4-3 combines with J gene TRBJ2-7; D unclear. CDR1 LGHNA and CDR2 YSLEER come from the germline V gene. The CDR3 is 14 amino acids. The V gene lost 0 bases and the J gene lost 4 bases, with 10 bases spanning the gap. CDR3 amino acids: CASSQENGPYEQYF. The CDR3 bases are TGCGCCAGCAGCCAAGAAAATGGGCCTTACGAGCAGTACTTC.

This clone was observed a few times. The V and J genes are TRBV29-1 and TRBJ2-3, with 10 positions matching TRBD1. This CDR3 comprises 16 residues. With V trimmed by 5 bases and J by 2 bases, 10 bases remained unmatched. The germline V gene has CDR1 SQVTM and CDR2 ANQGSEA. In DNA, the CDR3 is TGCAGCGTTTGGGACAGGGGCCGCGCGTCCACAGATACGCAGTATTTT. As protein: CSVWDRGRASTDTQYF.

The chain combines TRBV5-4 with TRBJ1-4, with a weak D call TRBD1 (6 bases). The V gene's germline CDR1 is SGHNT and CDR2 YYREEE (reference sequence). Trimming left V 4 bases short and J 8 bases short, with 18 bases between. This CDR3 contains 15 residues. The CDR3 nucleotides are TGTGCCAGCAGCCCCGGGGACACCCAAGGGGAAAAACTGTTTTTT. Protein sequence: CASSPGDTQGEKLFF.

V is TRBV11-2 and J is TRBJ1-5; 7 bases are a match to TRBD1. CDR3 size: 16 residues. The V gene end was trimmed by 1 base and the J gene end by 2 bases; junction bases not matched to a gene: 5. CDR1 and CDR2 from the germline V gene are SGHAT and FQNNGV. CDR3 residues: CASSLGPTGGNQPQHF. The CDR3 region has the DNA TGTGCCAGCAGCTTAGGCCCTACAGGGGGCAATCAGCCCCAGCATTTT. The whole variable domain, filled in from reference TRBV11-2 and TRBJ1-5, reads EAGVAQSPRYKIIEKRQSVAFWCNPISGHATLYWYQQILGQGPKLLIQFQNNGVVDDSQLPKDRFSAERLKGVDSTLKIQPAKLEDSAVYLCASSLGPTGGNQPQHFGDGTRLSIL.

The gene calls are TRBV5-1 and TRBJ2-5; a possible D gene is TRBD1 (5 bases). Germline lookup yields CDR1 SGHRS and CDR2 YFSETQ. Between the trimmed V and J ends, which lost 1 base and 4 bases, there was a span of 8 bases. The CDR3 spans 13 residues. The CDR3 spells CASSLQGPETQYF. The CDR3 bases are TGCGCCAGCAGCTTGCAGGGCCCAGAGACCCAGTACTTC.

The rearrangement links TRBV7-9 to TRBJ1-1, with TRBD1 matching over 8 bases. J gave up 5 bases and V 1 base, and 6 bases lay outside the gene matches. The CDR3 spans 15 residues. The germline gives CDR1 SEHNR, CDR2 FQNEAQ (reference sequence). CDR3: CASSLGQGRLTEAFF. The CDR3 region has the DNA TGTGCCAGCAGCTTAGGACAGGGGCGACTAACTGAAGCTTTCTTT. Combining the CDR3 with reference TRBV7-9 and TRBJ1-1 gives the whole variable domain DTGVSQNPRHKITKRGQNVTFRCDPISEHNRLYWYRQTLGQGPEFLTYFQNEAQLEKSRLLSDRFSAERPKGSFSTLEIQRTEQGDSAMYLCASSLGQGRLTEAFFGQGTRLTVV.

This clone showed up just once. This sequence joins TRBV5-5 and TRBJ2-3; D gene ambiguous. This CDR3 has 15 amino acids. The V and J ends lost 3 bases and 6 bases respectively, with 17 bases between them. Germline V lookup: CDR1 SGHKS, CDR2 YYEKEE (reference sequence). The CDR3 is CASSSISTPFDTQYF. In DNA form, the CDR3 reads TGTGCCAGCAGCTCGATTAGTACCCCTTTCGATACGCAGTATTTT.

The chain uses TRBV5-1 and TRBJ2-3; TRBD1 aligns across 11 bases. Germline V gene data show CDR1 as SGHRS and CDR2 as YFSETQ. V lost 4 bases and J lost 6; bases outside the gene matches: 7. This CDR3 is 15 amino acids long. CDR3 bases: TGCGCCAGCAGCACCCAGGGGACAGGGGGGGATACGCAGTATTTT. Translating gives CASSTQGTGGDTQYF.